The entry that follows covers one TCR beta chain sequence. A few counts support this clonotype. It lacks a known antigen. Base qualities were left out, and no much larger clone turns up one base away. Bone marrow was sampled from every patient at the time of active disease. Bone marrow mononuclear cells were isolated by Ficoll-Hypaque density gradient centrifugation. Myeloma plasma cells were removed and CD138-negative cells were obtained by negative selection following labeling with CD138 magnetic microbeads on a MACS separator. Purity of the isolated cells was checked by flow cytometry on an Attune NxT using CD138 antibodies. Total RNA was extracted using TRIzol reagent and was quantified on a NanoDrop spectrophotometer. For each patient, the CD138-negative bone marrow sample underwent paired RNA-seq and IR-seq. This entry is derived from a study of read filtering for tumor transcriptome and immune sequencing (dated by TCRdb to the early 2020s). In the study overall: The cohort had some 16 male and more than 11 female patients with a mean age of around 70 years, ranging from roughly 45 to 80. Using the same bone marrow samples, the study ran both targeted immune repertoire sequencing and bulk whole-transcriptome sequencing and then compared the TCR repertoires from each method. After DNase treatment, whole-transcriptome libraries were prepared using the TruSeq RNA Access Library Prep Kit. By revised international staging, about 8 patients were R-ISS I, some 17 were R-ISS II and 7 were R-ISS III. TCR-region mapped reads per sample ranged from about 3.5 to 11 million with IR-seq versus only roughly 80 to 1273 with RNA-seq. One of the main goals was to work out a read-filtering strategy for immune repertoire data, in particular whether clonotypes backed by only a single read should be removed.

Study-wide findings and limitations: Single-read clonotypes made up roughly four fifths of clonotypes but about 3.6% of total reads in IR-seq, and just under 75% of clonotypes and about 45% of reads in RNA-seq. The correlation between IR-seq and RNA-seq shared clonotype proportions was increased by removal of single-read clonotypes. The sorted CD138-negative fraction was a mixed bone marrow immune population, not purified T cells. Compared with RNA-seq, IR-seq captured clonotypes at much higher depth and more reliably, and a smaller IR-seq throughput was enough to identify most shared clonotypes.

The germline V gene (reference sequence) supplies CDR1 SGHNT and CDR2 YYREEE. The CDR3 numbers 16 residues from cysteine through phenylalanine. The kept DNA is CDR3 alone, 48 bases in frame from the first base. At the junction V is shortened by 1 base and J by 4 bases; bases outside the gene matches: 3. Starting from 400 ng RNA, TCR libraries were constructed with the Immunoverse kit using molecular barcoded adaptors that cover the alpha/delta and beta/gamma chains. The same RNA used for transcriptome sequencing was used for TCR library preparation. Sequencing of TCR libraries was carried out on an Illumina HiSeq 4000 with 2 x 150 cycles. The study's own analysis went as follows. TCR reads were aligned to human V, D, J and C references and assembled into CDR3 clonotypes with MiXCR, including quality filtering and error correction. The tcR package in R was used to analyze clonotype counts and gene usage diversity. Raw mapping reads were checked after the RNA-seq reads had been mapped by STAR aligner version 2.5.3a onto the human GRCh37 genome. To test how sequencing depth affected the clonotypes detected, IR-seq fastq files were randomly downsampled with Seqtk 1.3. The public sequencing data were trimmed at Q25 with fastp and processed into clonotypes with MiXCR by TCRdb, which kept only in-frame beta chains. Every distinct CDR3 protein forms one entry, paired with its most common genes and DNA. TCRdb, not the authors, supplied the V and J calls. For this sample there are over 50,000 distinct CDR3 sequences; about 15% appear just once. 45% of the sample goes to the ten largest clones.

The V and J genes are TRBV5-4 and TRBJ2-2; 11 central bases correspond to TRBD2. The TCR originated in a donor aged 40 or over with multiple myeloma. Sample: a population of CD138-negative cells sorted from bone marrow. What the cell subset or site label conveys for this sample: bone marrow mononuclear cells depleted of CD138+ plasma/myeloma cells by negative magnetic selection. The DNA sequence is TGTGCCAGCAGCTTGACTAGCGGGAGCACCACCGGGGAGCTGTTTTTT. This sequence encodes CASSLTSGSTTGELFF.